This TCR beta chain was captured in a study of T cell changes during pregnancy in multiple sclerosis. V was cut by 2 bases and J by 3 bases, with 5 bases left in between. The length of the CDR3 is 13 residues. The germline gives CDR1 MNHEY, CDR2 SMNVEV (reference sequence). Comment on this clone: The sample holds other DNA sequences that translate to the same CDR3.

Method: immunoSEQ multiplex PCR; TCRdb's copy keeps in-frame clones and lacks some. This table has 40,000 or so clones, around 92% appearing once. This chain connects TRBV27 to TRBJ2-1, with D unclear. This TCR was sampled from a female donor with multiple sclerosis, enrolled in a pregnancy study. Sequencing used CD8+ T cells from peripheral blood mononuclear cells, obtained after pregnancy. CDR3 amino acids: CASSLGGYNEQFF. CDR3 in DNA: TGTGCCAGCAGTTTAGGCGGCTACAATGAGCAGTTCTTC.